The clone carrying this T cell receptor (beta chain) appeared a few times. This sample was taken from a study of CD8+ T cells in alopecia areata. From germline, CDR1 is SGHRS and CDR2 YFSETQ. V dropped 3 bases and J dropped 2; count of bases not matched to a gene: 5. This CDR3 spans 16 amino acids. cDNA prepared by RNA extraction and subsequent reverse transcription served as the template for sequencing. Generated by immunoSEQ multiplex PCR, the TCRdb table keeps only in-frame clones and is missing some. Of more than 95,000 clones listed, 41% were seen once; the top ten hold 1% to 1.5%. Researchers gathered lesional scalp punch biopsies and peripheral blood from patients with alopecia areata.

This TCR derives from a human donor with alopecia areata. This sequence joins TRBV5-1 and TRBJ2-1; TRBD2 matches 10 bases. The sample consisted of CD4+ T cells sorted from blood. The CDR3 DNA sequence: TGCGCCAGCAGCTCCGGAGCGGGAGGGCCCTACAATGAGCAGTTCTTC. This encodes CASSSGAGGPYNEQFF.